The clone carrying this T cell receptor beta chain was found a few times. This sample stems from a study of T cells in Graves' hyperthyroidism and ophthalmopathy. From RNA transcripts, TCR beta CDR3 regions were amplified. A set of HTBI primers served as the primers for a first-round RT-PCR of the TCR CDR3. TCRdb recomputed calls from the multiplex PCR reads with MiXCR, one row per CDR3 protein. The sample shows some 570,000 distinct CDR3 sequences, roughly 15% of them seen only once. This CDR3 has 17 residues. The germline V gene encodes CDR1 SGHVS and CDR2 FQNEAQ. V was pared by 5 bases and J by 0 bases, with 14 bases between.

The receptor was isolated from a woman younger than 30 with Graves' ophthalmopathy. V and J are TRBV7-8 and TRBJ2-6; D uncertain. The sample was blood. This CDR3 reads CASSASARSSGANVLTF. The CDR3 nucleotides are TGTGCCAGCAGCGCCTCAGCGCGGAGCTCTGGGGCCAACGTCCTGACTTTC.